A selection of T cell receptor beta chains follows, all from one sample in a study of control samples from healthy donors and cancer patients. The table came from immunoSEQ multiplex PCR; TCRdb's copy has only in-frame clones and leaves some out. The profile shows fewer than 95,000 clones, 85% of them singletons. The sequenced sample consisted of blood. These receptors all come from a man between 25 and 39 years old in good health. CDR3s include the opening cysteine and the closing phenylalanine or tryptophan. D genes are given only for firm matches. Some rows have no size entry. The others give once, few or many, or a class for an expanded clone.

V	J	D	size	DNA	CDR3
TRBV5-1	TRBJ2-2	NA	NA	TGCGCCAGCACCCCGACAGCCTGGAACACCGGGGAGCTGTTTTTT	CASTPTAWNTGELFF
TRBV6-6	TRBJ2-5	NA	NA	TGTGCCAGCAGTTATTCCGGACCGGGGACCCAGTACTTC	CASSYSGPGTQYF
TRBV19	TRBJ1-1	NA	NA	TGTGCCAGTAGTATTGGTTTGGGGGACACTGAAGCTTTCTTT	CASSIGLGDTEAFF
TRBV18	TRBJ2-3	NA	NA	TGTGCCAGCTCACCCCGGGGAGCGGGCAAAAGCACAGATACGCAGTATTTT	CASSPRGAGKSTDTQYF
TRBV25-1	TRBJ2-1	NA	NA	TGTGCCAGCAGTGAAGGACGGGGGACCCACAATGAGCAGTTCTTC	CASSEGRGTHNEQFF
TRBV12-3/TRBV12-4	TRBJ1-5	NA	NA	TGTGCCAGCAGTTTAACACCTCAGCCCCAGCATTTT	CASSLTPQPQHF
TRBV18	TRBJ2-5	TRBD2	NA	TGTGCCAGCTCACCGCGGGGGGGCTCAGAGACCCAGTACTTC	CASSPRGGSETQYF
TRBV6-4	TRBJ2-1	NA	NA	TGTGCCAGCAGTAGCAGGGCCGACTACAATGAGCAGTTCTTC	CASSSRADYNEQFF
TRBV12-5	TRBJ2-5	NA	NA	TGTGCTAGTGGTTTCGGGGAACGGCTTGAAGAGACCCAGTACTTC	CASGFGERLEETQYF
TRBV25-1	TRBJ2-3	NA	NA	TGTGCCAGCAGTGAATCAAGGGGGAGCACAGATACGCAGTATTTT	CASSESRGSTDTQYF
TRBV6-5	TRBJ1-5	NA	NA	TGTGCCAGCAGAATTGGGGGTGGAGGCAATCAGCCCCAGCATTTT	CASRIGGGGNQPQHF
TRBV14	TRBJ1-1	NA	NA	TGTGCCAGCAGCCTCGGGGGCGCGGGCACTGAAGCTTTCTTT	CASSLGGAGTEAFF
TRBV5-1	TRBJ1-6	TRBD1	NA	TGCGCCAGCAGCTTGACAGGGGAATTCATCCACTTT	CASSLTGEFIHF
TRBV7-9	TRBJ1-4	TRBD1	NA	TGTGCCAGCGCTTGGGACAGGGGCGACGAAAAACTGTTTTTT	CASAWDRGDEKLFF
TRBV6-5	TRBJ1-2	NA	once	TGTGCCAGCAGCCCAAACACCGACTATGGCTACACCTTC	CASSPNTDYGYTF
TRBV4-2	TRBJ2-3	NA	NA	TGTGCCAGCAGCCAAGAGTGGGGGGGCCAGACAGATACGCAGTATTTT	CASSQEWGGQTDTQYF
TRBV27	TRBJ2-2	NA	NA	TGTGCCAGCAGTTTCAACACCGGGGAGCTGTTTTTT	CASSFNTGELFF
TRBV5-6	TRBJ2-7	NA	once	TGTGCCAGCAGCTTAGCCTACGAGCAGTACTTC	CASSLAYEQYF
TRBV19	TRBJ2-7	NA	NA	TGTGCCAGTAGTGTGATGGAGGGGAACGAGCAGTACTTC	CASSVMEGNEQYF
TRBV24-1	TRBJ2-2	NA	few	TGTGCCACCAGTGTTTGGGGGGCAGGGACCGGGGAGCTGTTTTTT	CATSVWGAGTGELFF
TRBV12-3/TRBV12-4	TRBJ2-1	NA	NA	TGTGCCAGCAGTTCGCACGGTTACAATGAGCAGTTCTTC	CASSSHGYNEQFF
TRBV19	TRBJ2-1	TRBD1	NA	TGTGCCAGTAGTCCCACTCGGACAGGGGGCGGGTTGTGGGAGCAGTTCTTC	CASSPTRTGGGLWEQFF
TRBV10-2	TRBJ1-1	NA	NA	TGCGCCAGCAGTGAGGCAGCGAACACTGAAGCTTTCTTT	CASSEAANTEAFF
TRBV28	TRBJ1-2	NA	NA	TGTGCCAGCAGGGCAGGGCTTTTTGGCTACACCTTC	CASRAGLFGYTF
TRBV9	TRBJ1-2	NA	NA	TGTGCCGGAGGGTGGGACTCCCGCTTC	CAGGWDSRF
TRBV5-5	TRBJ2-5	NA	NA	TGTGCCACCAGACGGGGGTTCCAAGAGACCCAGTACTTC	CATRRGFQETQYF
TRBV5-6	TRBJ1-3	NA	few	TGTGCCAGCAGCTTGGCCTTGGGGTCTGGAAACACCATATATTTT	CASSLALGSGNTIYF
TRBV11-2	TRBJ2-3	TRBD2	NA	TGTGCCAGCAGCCTCGGATCGCGGGGGGGCACAGATACGCAGTATTTT	CASSLGSRGGTDTQYF
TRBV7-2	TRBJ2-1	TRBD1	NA	TGTGCCAGCAGCTTAGTGACAGGGGGTGAGCAGTTCTTC	CASSLVTGGEQFF
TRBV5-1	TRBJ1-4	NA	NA	TGCGCCAGCAGTCCGGGACCCGGGAATGAAAAACTGTTTTTT	CASSPGPGNEKLFF
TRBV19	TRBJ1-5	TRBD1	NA	TGTGCCACCTCTCTCGACAGGGTCAATCAGCCCCAGCATTTT	CATSLDRVNQPQHF
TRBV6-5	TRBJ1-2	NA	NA	TGTGCCACCGTATATTACAGGGACGGCTACACCTTC	CATVYYRDGYTF
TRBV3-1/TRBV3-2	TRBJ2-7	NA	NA	TGTGCCAGCAGCCAAGGGGGGGCCGAGTACTTC	CASSQGGAEYF
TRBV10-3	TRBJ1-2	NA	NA	TGTGCCAGCGGGATTTCTTACAATGGCTACACCTTC	CASGISYNGYTF
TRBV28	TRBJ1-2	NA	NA	TGTGCCAGCAGCTCCGGGACTAACTATGGCTACACCTTC	CASSSGTNYGYTF
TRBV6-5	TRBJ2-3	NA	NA	TGTGCCAGCAGGGGTAAGGTTCTCACAGATACGCAGTATTTT	CASRGKVLTDTQYF
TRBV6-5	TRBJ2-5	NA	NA	TGTGCCAGCAGCTCGCAGGGGAGGGAGGGAGAGACCCAGTACTTC	CASSSQGREGETQYF
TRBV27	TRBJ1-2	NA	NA	TGTGCCAGCAGTTTAACGACAGGTTGGCGGAGCTACACCTTC	CASSLTTGWRSYTF
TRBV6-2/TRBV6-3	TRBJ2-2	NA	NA	TGTGCCAGCAGTTACAGCAGGGAGAACACCGGGGAGCTGTTTTTT	CASSYSRENTGELFF
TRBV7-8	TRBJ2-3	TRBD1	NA	TGTGCCAGCAACGGACCGGGACAGGGGTCGGGTACGCAGTATTTT	CASNGPGQGSGTQYF
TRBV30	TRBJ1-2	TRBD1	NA	TGTGCCTGGAGTTTAACCGGGACAGGATACTATGGCTACACCTTC	CAWSLTGTGYYGYTF